These T cell receptor beta chains were read from a single sample in a study of T cell repertoires in cytomegalovirus infection. TCRdb re-analysed the reads in MiXCR, keeping a single row per CDR3 protein. This table holds some 700,000 distinct CDR3 sequences, approximately 34% found once. Sequencing was performed on PBMCs. Source of these receptors: a human donor in good health (CMV status not recorded). Some clones in this sample may be carry-over from other donors' samples. Each CDR3 is given with its conserved first and last residue. The D gene is left open where the match is weak. Size is omitted from some rows. Given values are once, few, many or a class for expanded clones.

CDR3nt | CDR3aa | d_gene | abundance | j_gene | v_gene
TGTGCCAGCAGTTGGTTTCCTGGGGAGAACACTGAAGCTTTCTTT | CASSWFPGENTEAFF | . | . | TRBJ1-1 | TRBV28
TGTGCCAGCAGACCGCTGACTCGCGGAGGGTACGAGCAGTACTTC | CASRPLTRGGYEQYF | . | . | TRBJ2-7 | TRBV7-2
TGCAGTGCCTCGACAGGGGAAGGATATACGCAGTATTTT | CSASTGEGYTQYF | TRBD1 | . | TRBJ2-3 | TRBV20-1
TGTGCCAGCAGCCATCGTGGGGCCGCGAACGAGCAGTACTTC | CASSHRGAANEQYF | . | few | TRBJ2-7 | TRBV3-1
TGTGCCAGCAGCCCCCAGGGGTCCGCAGGCACTAAAGCTTTCTTT | CASSPQGSAGTKAFF | . | . | TRBJ1-1 | TRBV7-2
TGCGCCAGCAGCGTTCCGACTAGCGGGGGGCTTCGTAGTGAGCAGTTCTTC | CASSVPTSGGLRSEQFF | TRBD2 | few | TRBJ2-1 | TRBV5-1
TGTGCCAGCAGTGAAGACAGTCCCAAGCCCTCCGAGCAGTACTTC | CASSEDSPKPSEQYF | . | . | TRBJ2-7 | TRBV28
TGTGCCAGCAGCTTCGGGGGGGGCAGAACGACAGATACGCAGTATTTT | CASSFGGGRTTDTQYF | TRBD2 | few | TRBJ2-3 | TRBV5-6
TGCGCCAGCAGCCCCGGGCCGCAAGCGGCAGATACGCAGTATTTT | CASSPGPQAADTQYF | . | . | TRBJ2-3 | TRBV4-1
TGCAGCGCGGACAGGGGTAATGAGAAACTGTTTTTT | CSADRGNEKLFF | TRBD1 | few | TRBJ1-4 | TRBV29-1
TGTGCCAGCAGCTTAGCGGAGGACTACGAGCAGTACTTC | CASSLAEDYEQYF | . | many | TRBJ2-7 | TRBV7-2
TGTGCCAGCAGCTCTCCGGGGATTAGTGCAGATGAAGCTTTCTTT | CASSSPGISADEAFF | . | many | TRBJ1-1 | TRBV7-2
TGTGCCAGTATCCCTTCGCCGGGACAGGCCAGCAATCAGCCCCAGCATTTT | CASIPSPGQASNQPQHF | TRBD1 | . | TRBJ1-5 | TRBV19
TGTGCCTGGAGCCGGGACAGGGCCTACAATGAGCAGTTCTTC | CAWSRDRAYNEQFF | TRBD1 | few | TRBJ2-1 | TRBV30
TGTGCCAGCAGGACCGCAGGGGGAAGAGGAAACACCATATATTTT | CASRTAGGRGNTIYF | TRBD1 | many | TRBJ1-3 | TRBV7-2
TGTGCCAGCAGTGATCTGGGACAGGGCAACTCCGGGGAGCTGTTTTTT | CASSDLGQGNSGELFF | TRBD1 | once | TRBJ2-2 | TRBV25-1
TGTGCCAGCAGCTTAGGGGGGATGCGCAATCAGCCCCAGCATTTT | CASSLGGMRNQPQHF | . | . | TRBJ1-5 | TRBV7-2
TGTGCCAGCAGCTACTGGCCGCAAGAGACCCAGTACTTC | CASSYWPQETQYF | . | few | TRBJ2-5 | TRBV7-2
TGTGCCAGCAGACCCGATCTGGGGCGGGATGAAGCTTTCTTT | CASRPDLGRDEAFF | . | . | TRBJ1-1 | TRBV12-3/TRBV12-4
TGTGCCAGCAGCGGGGACTCAGGGGTGCTTGAGCAGTTCTTC | CASSGDSGVLEQFF | . | once | TRBJ2-1 | TRBV5-5
TGTGCCAGCAGTGAGGTCGAAGCCGCCCGGAACACTGAAGCTTTCTTT | CASSEVEAARNTEAFF | . | . | TRBJ1-1 | TRBV6-1
TGTGCCAGCAGCCTGGGCAGGGGGCGAAGCAATGAGCAGTTCTTC | CASSLGRGRSNEQFF | TRBD1 | . | TRBJ2-1 | TRBV7-2
TGTGCCAGCATTCCATCGAGGGTGGGGACTGAAGCTTTCTTT | CASIPSRVGTEAFF | . | . | TRBJ1-1 | TRBV7-9
TGTGCCAGCAGTTACCCGACAAACGTAGGGGTGGACAGGCTGGCTAACTATGGCTACACCTTC | CASSYPTNVGVDRLANYGYTF | TRBD1 | many | TRBJ1-2 | TRBV6-6
TGTGCCAGCCGAATTAGCGTTAATAGCAATCAGCCCCAGCATTTT | CASRISVNSNQPQHF | . | few | TRBJ1-5 | TRBV6-8
TGTGCCAGCTATCCCGGGACACGAGGAGAGACCCAGTACTTC | CASYPGTRGETQYF | . | few | TRBJ2-5 | TRBV6-1
TGTGCCGCAAGCTCAATGAACACTGAAGCTTTCTTT | CAASSMNTEAFF | . | few | TRBJ1-1 | TRBV6-2/TRBV6-3
TGTGCCACCAGCAGCCGGGATACGGAGTACAATGAGCAGTTCTTC | CATSSRDTEYNEQFF | . | . | TRBJ2-1 | TRBV15
TGTGCCAGCGCTTCAGGGGCTATGGGCCTAATGAACACTGAAGCTTTCTTT | CASASGAMGLMNTEAFF | . | . | TRBJ1-1 | TRBV28
TGTGCCAGCAGCTTATACCAGGGTACCATCACAGATACGCAGTATTTT | CASSLYQGTITDTQYF | . | few | TRBJ2-3 | TRBV7-9
TGTGCCAGTAGTCGGGCAGGAAGAAGCTACGAGCAGTACTTC | CASSRAGRSYEQYF | . | . | TRBJ2-7 | TRBV19
TGTGCCAGCATCCGGGACCTTAATTCACCCCTCCACTTT | CASIRDLNSPLHF | . | . | TRBJ1-6 | TRBV28
TGTGCCAGCAGTGAAACAGAGGCAGCGAACACTGAAGCTTTCTTT | CASSETEAANTEAFF | . | . | TRBJ1-1 | TRBV6-1
TGTGCCAGCACTAAACGCGGGACAGGGGGCAGTCAGCCCCAGCATTTT | CASTKRGTGGSQPQHF | TRBD1 | . | TRBJ1-5 | TRBV6-2/TRBV6-3
TGTGCCAGCAGTTATCAACAGGGGACCCCCTACGAGCAGTACTTC | CASSYQQGTPYEQYF | TRBD1 | . | TRBJ2-7 | TRBV28
TGTGCCAGCAGTTCCGAGGGCAGCTATGGCTACACCTTC | CASSSEGSYGYTF | . | few | TRBJ1-2 | TRBV28
TGCAGTGCTAGACTACAGGGGGCGTTTAAACAGCCCCAGCATTTT | CSARLQGAFKQPQHF | TRBD1 | few | TRBJ1-5 | TRBV20-1
TGTGCCAGCAGTGAGGAGTCTCACGAGCAGTACTTC | CASSEESHEQYF | . | . | TRBJ2-7 | TRBV6-1
TGTGCCAGCAGTGAACTCGACGGTCTGGGGAATCAGCCCCAGCATTTT | CASSELDGLGNQPQHF | . | . | TRBJ1-5 | TRBV2
TGTGCCAGCAGTTATTACGGGCCAAACTACGAGCAGTACTTC | CASSYYGPNYEQYF | . | . | TRBJ2-7 | TRBV6-5
TGTGCCAGCAGCTTAGTCCTGGGGCCCACAGATACGCAGTATTTT | CASSLVLGPTDTQYF | . | . | TRBJ2-3 | TRBV7-9
TGTGCCAGCAGTCCTGAGGGGGGCGGTTATACGCAGTATTTT | CASSPEGGGYTQYF | . | many | TRBJ2-3 | TRBV6-1
TGTGCCAGCAGTACGTTGGTCTATGGCTACACCTTC | CASSTLVYGYTF | . | . | TRBJ1-2 | TRBV28
TGTGCCAGCAAAATTTCGAACCAGGGAAGCGAAAAACTGTTTTTT | CASKISNQGSEKLFF | . | . | TRBJ1-4 | TRBV6-8
TGTGCCAGCAGCTTAGGTCGGGGTTCCTATGGCTACACCTTC | CASSLGRGSYGYTF | . | many | TRBJ1-2 | TRBV28
TGTGCCAGCAGCTTGGATTATGAAGCTTTCTTT | CASSLDYEAFF | . | few | TRBJ1-1 | TRBV5-4
TGCGCCAGCAGCCGGTCACAAGGGGCAACTAATGAAAAACTGTTTTTT | CASSRSQGATNEKLFF | . | few | TRBJ1-4 | TRBV4-1
TGTGCCAGCAGCTTCCCTCGGACAGGGGGAAATTCACCCCTCCACTTT | CASSFPRTGGNSPLHF | TRBD1 | . | TRBJ1-6 | TRBV11-2
TGTGCCAGCAGCACTTCCGGACAGGGGAACAATCAGCCCCAGCATTTT | CASSTSGQGNNQPQHF | TRBD1 | many | TRBJ1-5 | TRBV7-2
TGCAGCGTCTCCGACAGGGCTCGGACCTACGAGCAGTACTTC | CSVSDRARTYEQYF | TRBD1 | . | TRBJ2-7 | TRBV29-1
TGTGCCAGCAGTTTATTTCTCACAGATACGCAGTATTTT | CASSLFLTDTQYF | . | . | TRBJ2-3 | TRBV27
TGTGCCAGCAGTTCCTCCGTAGCGGGGGCGCACAATGAGCAGTTCTTC | CASSSSVAGAHNEQFF | TRBD2 | few | TRBJ2-1 | TRBV5-4
TGTGCCAGCAGCTTAGGTAACGCGGGCGGGAGCCAAGAGACCCAGTACTTC | CASSLGNAGGSQETQYF | TRBD2 | few | TRBJ2-5 | TRBV7-8
TGTGCCACCAGGAGGGCTAGCGGGGGGACAGATACGCAGTATTTT | CATRRASGGTDTQYF | TRBD2 | . | TRBJ2-3 | TRBV24-1
TGCGCCAGCAGCTGGGGGACAGCTAGCAATCAGCCCCAGCATTTT | CASSWGTASNQPQHF | TRBD1 | . | TRBJ1-5 | TRBV5-1
TGTGCCAGCAGCCAAGCGGGAGGGGCTAACTACAATGAGCAGTTCTTC | CASSQAGGANYNEQFF | TRBD2 | . | TRBJ2-1 | TRBV3-1
TGTGCCAGCAGCGCCATGGGAGGGAAATTTAATGAAAAACTGTTTTTT | CASSAMGGKFNEKLFF | . | . | TRBJ1-4 | TRBV3-1
TGTGCCAGCAGACCCGACAGGGATGGGCACAATGAGCAGTTCTTC | CASRPDRDGHNEQFF | TRBD1 | few | TRBJ2-1 | TRBV6-2/TRBV6-3
TGTGCCAGCAGTGAATGGCGGCGGGGCTACAATGAGCAGTTCTTC | CASSEWRRGYNEQFF | . | few | TRBJ2-1 | TRBV2
TGTGCCAGCAGTTTATCAGTGAGGGGTCGGTACGAGCAGTACTTC | CASSLSVRGRYEQYF | . | . | TRBJ2-7 | TRBV28